This is a list of T cell receptor beta chains from one sample in a study of OX40 agonist ivuxolimab in advanced cancers. The table came from immunoSEQ multiplex PCR; TCRdb's copy has only in-frame clones and leaves some out. The sample lists tens of thousands of clones, about 81% occurring once. The material sequenced was CD4+ or CD8+ T cells sorted from blood, taken in a trial of the OX40 agonist ivuxolimab. The receptor set was obtained from an adult with an advanced solid tumor such as melanoma, head and neck, liver or kidney cancer. CDR3s include the opening cysteine and the closing phenylalanine or tryptophan. D genes are given only for firm matches. For some rows the clone size is stated as once, few or many, or as a class when expanded; others skip it.

d_gene	v_gene	j_gene	abundance	CDR3nt	CDR3aa
TRBD1	TRBV6-5	TRBJ1-5	once	TGTGCCAGCACCACAGGGGGGGGCCAGCCCCAGCATTTT	CASTTGGGQPQHF
.	TRBV7-9	TRBJ2-1	.	TGTGCCAGCAGCTTAGTCGGAAGGGAGCAGTTCTTC	CASSLVGREQFF
.	TRBV2	TRBJ2-5	.	TGTGCCAGCCTTGATTCCAAACCAGGGTTGGAGACCCAGTACTTC	CASLDSKPGLETQYF
.	TRBV30	TRBJ1-1	.	TGTGCCTGGAGCCGAGGGGGGAACACTGAAGCTTTCTTT	CAWSRGGNTEAFF
.	TRBV5-6	TRBJ1-5	few	TGTGCCAGCAGCTTGGGAGGTGGTTATAGCAATCAGCCCCAGCATTTT	CASSLGGGYSNQPQHF
.	TRBV5-6	TRBJ1-2	.	TGTGCCAGCAGCTTGGCCCTTGGACCAAACTATGGCTACACCTTC	CASSLALGPNYGYTF
.	TRBV2	TRBJ2-5	.	TGTGCCAGCAGGATGAGGGCTAGCGGAGGGGGGTTCCAAGAGACCCAGTACTTC	CASRMRASGGGFQETQYF
.	TRBV11-2	TRBJ1-1	once	TGTGCCAGCAGCTACCGAGGGGACCAGAACACTGAAGCTTTCTTT	CASSYRGDQNTEAFF
.	TRBV29-1	TRBJ1-2	.	TGCAGCGTTAAGGAGTCACACTATGGCTACACCTTC	CSVKESHYGYTF
.	TRBV7-6	TRBJ2-1	.	TGTGCCAGCAGCTTGGATTCAGGCTACTCCTACAATGAGCAGTTCTTC	CASSLDSGYSYNEQFF
TRBD1	TRBV7-8	TRBJ2-7	.	TGTGCCAGCAGCCCATACAGACAGGGCCCCTACGAGCAGTACTTC	CASSPYRQGPYEQYF
.	TRBV9	TRBJ2-7	.	TGTGCCAGCAGCGTGGGCGGAGGGGGCTCCTACGAGCAGTACTTC	CASSVGGGGSYEQYF
.	TRBV4-2	TRBJ2-7	.	TGTGCCAGCAGCCAAGATCGACAGGCATCATACTACGAGCAGTACTTC	CASSQDRQASYYEQYF
.	TRBV2	TRBJ1-1	.	TGTGCCAGCATGGTTGATGGGGTAACTGAAGCTTTCTTT	CASMVDGVTEAFF
TRBD1	TRBV11-2	TRBJ2-1	.	TGTGCCAGCAGCCTAGGGGGACAGTACAATGAGCAGTTCTTC	CASSLGGQYNEQFF
TRBD2	TRBV30	TRBJ2-1	.	TGTGCCTGGACCGCACGACTAGCGGGAGAGTGGGATGAGCAGTTCTTC	CAWTARLAGEWDEQFF
.	TRBV15	TRBJ2-7	.	TGTGCCACCAGCAGAGTCGTCGACTCCTACGAGCAGTACTTC	CATSRVVDSYEQYF
TRBD2	TRBV11-3	TRBJ2-3	few	TGTGCCAGCAGCTCAAGATATGGACTAGCGGATACGCAGTATTTT	CASSSRYGLADTQYF
TRBD2	TRBV4-3	TRBJ2-1	.	TGCGCCAGCAGCCAAGTAGCGGGAGGCAGAGGCGATGAGCAGTTCTTC	CASSQVAGGRGDEQFF
.	TRBV7-9	TRBJ2-2	few	TGTGCCAGCAGCCCCACGGCCACCGGGGAGCTGTTTTTT	CASSPTATGELFF
TRBD2	TRBV6-5	TRBJ2-3	.	TGTGCCAGCAACCCACTAGCGGGAGGGGGGGATACGCAGTATTTT	CASNPLAGGGDTQYF
TRBD2	TRBV5-4	TRBJ2-2	.	TGTGCCAGCAGCTCGATTAGCGGGACAAACACCGGGGAGCTGTTTTTT	CASSSISGTNTGELFF
.	TRBV5-5	TRBJ2-5	few	TGTGCCAGCAGCGCACCGGGGGTAGGAGAGACCCAGTACTTC	CASSAPGVGETQYF